In its sample, the clone carrying this T cell receptor (beta chain) was seen many times. Its antigen remains unknown. Time point given: longitudinal time-point 2. The data are from a study of neurological immune-mediated disorders. General study findings and limits: The multiple sclerosis repertoire cluster lacked an association with any feature, whether clinical or MRI. The repertoires of 18 of 34 multiple sclerosis patients were placed by phylogenetic grouping in a single related-CDR3 cluster, which may be a signature.

MiXCR was run by TCRdb on the 5' RACE reads, yielding one entry per CDR3 protein. The sample records tens of thousands of distinct CDR3 sequences, over 4.5% being singletons. Germline lookup yields CDR1 DFQATT and CDR2 SNEGSKA (reference sequence). The V gene end was trimmed by 3 bases and the J gene end by 1 base; junction bases not matched to a gene: 3. The CDR3 is 14 residues long. Sequencing was carried out using PBMCs. The origin of this receptor is an older woman with multiple sclerosis. The chain couples TRBV20-1 to TRBJ2-3, with 8 positions matching TRBD2. Written as DNA, the CDR3 is TGCAGTGCTAGCCGGGGGGGGGGCACAGATACGCAGTATTTT. This sequence encodes CSASRGGGTDTQYF.